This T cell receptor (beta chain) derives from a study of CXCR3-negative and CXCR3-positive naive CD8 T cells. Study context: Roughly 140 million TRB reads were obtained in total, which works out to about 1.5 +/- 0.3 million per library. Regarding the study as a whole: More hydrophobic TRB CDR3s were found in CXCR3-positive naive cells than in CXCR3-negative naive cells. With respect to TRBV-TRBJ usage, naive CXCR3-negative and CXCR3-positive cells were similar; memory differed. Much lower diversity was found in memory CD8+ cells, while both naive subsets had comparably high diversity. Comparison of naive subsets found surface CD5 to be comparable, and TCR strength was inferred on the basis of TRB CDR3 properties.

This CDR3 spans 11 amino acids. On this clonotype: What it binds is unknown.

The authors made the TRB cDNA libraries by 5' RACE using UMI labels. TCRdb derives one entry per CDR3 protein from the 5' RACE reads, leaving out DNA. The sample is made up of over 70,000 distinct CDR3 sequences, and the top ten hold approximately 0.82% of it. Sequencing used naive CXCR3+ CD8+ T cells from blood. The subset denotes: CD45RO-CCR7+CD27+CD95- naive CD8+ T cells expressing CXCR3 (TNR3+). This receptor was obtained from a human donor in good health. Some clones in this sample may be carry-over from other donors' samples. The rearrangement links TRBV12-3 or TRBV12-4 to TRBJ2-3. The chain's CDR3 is CASTLSDTQYF.